The 16 T cell receptor beta chains below all came from one sample that was sequenced in a study of T cells in Graves' hyperthyroidism and ophthalmopathy. What was amplified from RNA transcripts were TCR beta CDR3 regions. The HTBI primer set served for first-round RT-PCR of the TCR CDR3. TCRdb re-analysed the multiplex PCR reads in MiXCR, keeping a single row per CDR3 protein. The table lists 600,000 to 700,000 distinct CDR3 sequences, approximately 42% of them singletons. Input material: peripheral blood or thyroid tissue (not recorded which). The receptor set was obtained from an adult man with Graves' disease, either hyperthyroidism or ophthalmopathy (not recorded which).

This clonotype was counted many times. V usage is TRBV7-9 and J usage is TRBJ1-5; 11 bases are a match to TRBD1. V was clipped by 3 bases and J by 5 bases; unmatched bases: 3. The CDR3 totals 15 residues. Germline V gives CDR1 SEHNR, CDR2 FQNEAQ (reference sequence). The CDR3 DNA is TGTGCCAGCAGCTTCCGGGACAGGGGGGATCAGCCCCAGCATTTT. Amino acid sequence: CASSFRDRGDQPQHF.

Only one count was recorded for this clonotype. The J gene is TRBJ1-5, the V gene TRBV7-9; TRBD1 might be the D (6 bases). V gave up 0 bases and J gave up 3 bases, with 15 bases separating them. The CDR3 spans 17 residues. Germline CDR1 reads SEHNR; CDR2 reads FQNEAQ (reference sequence). This CDR3 reads CASSLAAGVGNNQPQHF. In DNA, the CDR3 is TGTGCCAGCAGCTTAGCTGCAGGGGTGGGGAACAATCAGCCCCAGCATTTT.

The V and J genes are TRBV19 and TRBJ1-1; TRBD1 matches 7 bases. Germline CDR1 reads LNHDA; CDR2 reads SQIVND (reference sequence). Trimming at V came to 3 bases and at J to 4 bases, leaving 5 bases not matched to a gene. This CDR3 region has 14 residues. CDR3 loop: CASSITAGGTEAFF. In nucleotides, the CDR3 is TGTGCCAGTAGTATCACGGCAGGGGGCACTGAAGCTTTCTTT. The entire variable domain, with the rest obtained from reference TRBV19 and TRBJ1-1, is as follows: DGGITQSPKYLFRKEGQNVTLSCEQNLNHDAMYWYRQDPGQGLRLIYYSQIVNDFQKGDIAEGYSVSREKKESFPLTVTSAQKNPTAFYLCASSITAGGTEAFFGQGTRLTVV.

This clonotype has a handful of counts. The chain uses TRBV29-1 and TRBJ2-7; TRBD1 might be the D (6 bases). The V end lost 1 base, the J end lost 5 bases, and 30 bases lay between the germline ends. This CDR3 comprises 19 residues. Per germline, CDR1 SQVTM and CDR2 ANQGSEA. CDR3 sequence (DNA): TGCAGCGTTGAAGGCCACCCCCCCTGGGGAGTACAGGGCCAGAACGAGCAGTACTTC. Its translation: CSVEGHPPWGVQGQNEQYF.

This clonotype was seen repeatedly, ten times or more. The gene calls are TRBV15 and TRBJ1-2; perhaps TRBD1 as D (6 bases). The V end lost 0 bases, the J end lost 7 bases, and 12 bases lay between the germline ends. Germline CDR1 and CDR2: LNHNV and YYDKDF (reference sequence). CDR3 length equals 14 residues. CDR3 sequence: CATSRERGGPGYTF. The CDR3 nucleotides are TGTGCCACCAGCAGAGAACGAGGGGGTCCTGGCTACACCTTC.

The V gene is TRBV5-1, the J gene TRBJ1-3, with D hard to call. Trimming cost V 0 bases and J 9 bases, with 13 bases left between them. The germline gives CDR1 SGHRS, CDR2 YFSETQ. This CDR3 is built from 14 residues. CDR3 in DNA: TGCGCCAGCAGCTTGGGTCTGTCCCCCGGCACCATATATTTT. It encodes CASSLGLSPGTIYF.

This clonotype was seen just once. J is TRBJ1-2 and V is TRBV20-1; D is perhaps TRBD1 (5 bases). There are 13 residues in the CDR3. Trimming stripped 2 bases from V and 4 bases from J, with 11 bases between. Germline V gives CDR1 DFQATT, CDR2 SNEGSKA (reference sequence). Here the CDR3 reads CSARPRDLYGYTF. The CDR3 nucleotides are TGCAGTGCTAGACCACGGGACCTCTATGGCTACACCTTC.

The J gene is TRBJ1-1, the V gene TRBV20-1, with 10 nucleotides matching TRBD1. The length of the CDR3 is 15 residues. Per germline, CDR1 DFQATT and CDR2 SNEGSKA (reference sequence). Trimming removed 1 base from V and 4 bases from J; junction bases left unmatched: 6. CDR3 loop: CSARGPGQGSTEAFF. CDR3 coding DNA: TGCAGTGCTAGAGGGCCGGGACAGGGGTCCACTGAAGCTTTCTTT.

This chain connects TRBV19 to TRBJ1-4; the match to TRBD1 covers 9 bases. Germline CDR1 reads LNHDA; CDR2 reads SQIVND (reference sequence). With V trimmed by 4 bases and J by 8 bases, 8 bases remained unmatched. This CDR3 has 15 residues. The CDR3 DNA reads TGTGCCAGTAGTACTGGGACAGGGACTCTGGAAAAACTGTTTTTT. Translation: CASSTGTGTLEKLFF.

This clonotype was recorded a few times. The V and J genes are TRBV5-1 and TRBJ2-2, with 12 bases identical to TRBD2. V lost 2 bases to trimming and J lost 6 bases; unmatched junction nucleotides: 5. This CDR3 has 16 residues. Germline V gene data show CDR1 as SGHRS and CDR2 as YFSETQ. CDR3 nucleotide sequence: TGCGCCAGCAGCTTCTCTAGCGGGAGGGCCCCCGGGGAGCTGTTTTTT. It specifies CASSFSSGRAPGELFF.

CDR3 loop: CASKLSGLLPGELFF. DNA of the CDR3: TGTGCCAGCAAACTTAGTGGCCTTCTTCCCGGGGAGCTGTTTTTT. The chain combines TRBV9 with TRBJ1-4; D ambiguous. The J call may be incorrect, as the DNA end agrees better with TRBJ2-2. The CDR3 is made up of 15 amino acids. Germline assignment: CDR1 SGDLS and CDR2 YYNGEE.

The chain joins TRBV25-1 to TRBJ1-6, with D uncertain. Trimming stripped 6 bases from V and 10 bases from J, with 10 bases between. CDR3 length: 12 residues. Germline V gene sequence: CDR1 MGHDK, CDR2 SYGVNS. The CDR3 region has the DNA TGTGCCAGCAGGAGGCTGGGATCACCCCTCCACTTT. As protein: CASRRLGSPLHF.

The chain combines TRBV5-1 with TRBJ1-1, with TRBD1 identical over 7 bases. CDR3 size: 14 residues. The germline V gene has CDR1 SGHRS and CDR2 YFSETQ. The trim removed 4 bases at V and 5 bases at J, leaving 8 bases unmatched. The DNA of the CDR3 is TGCGCCAGCAGCATGGGACAGTCCATTACTGAAGCTTTCTTT. Its translation: CASSMGQSITEAFF.

V and J are TRBV6-6 and TRBJ1-2; D possibly corresponds to TRBD1 (5 bases). CDR1 and CDR2 (germline): MNHNY, SVGAGI (reference sequence). V gave up 2 bases and J gave up 2 bases, with 9 bases separating them. The CDR3 runs to 14 residues. CDR3 coding DNA: TGTGCCAGCAGTTACGGGTCAGGGAACTATGGCTACACCTTC. Amino acids: CASSYGSGNYGYTF.

In its sample, this clonotype was seen a few times. CDR3 residues: CASSLGQVFYEQYF. The CDR3 DNA reads TGTGCCAGCAGCTTGGGACAGGTTTTTTACGAGCAGTACTTC. The gene calls are TRBV7-9 and TRBJ2-7; TRBD1 matches 8 bases. The germline gives CDR1 SEHNR, CDR2 FQNEAQ (reference sequence). Germline trimming cut 3 bases from V and 4 bases from J; bases unmatched to any gene: 5. This CDR3 is 14 amino acids long.

In this sample, this clonotype turned up many times. The chain joins TRBV5-1 to TRBJ1-4; D is possibly TRBD1 (5 bases). V was clipped by 3 bases and J by 5 bases, with 11 bases between them. The CDR3 spans 14 residues. Germline V lookup: CDR1 SGHRS, CDR2 YFSETQ. The CDR3 protein is CASSSSGANEKLFF. DNA for the CDR3: TGCGCCAGCAGCTCGAGCGGGGCGAATGAAAAACTGTTTTTT.